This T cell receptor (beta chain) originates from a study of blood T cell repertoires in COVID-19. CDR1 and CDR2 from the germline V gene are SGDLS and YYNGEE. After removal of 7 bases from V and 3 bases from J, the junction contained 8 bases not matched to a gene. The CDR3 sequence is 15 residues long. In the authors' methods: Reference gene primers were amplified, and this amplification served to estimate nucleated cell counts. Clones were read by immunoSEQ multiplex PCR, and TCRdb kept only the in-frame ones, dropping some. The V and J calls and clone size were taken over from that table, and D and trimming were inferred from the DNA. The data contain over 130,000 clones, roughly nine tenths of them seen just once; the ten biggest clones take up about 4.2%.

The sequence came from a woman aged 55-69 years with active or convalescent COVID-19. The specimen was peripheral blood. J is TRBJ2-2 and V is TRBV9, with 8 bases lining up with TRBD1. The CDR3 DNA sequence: TGTGCCAGCGCGCTACAGGGGGAGCACACCGGGGAGCTGTTTTTT. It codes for CASALQGEHTGELFF.